This TCR beta chain was identified in a study of blood T cell repertoires in COVID-19. Study-wide context: T cells, B-cell-depleted T cells, or PBMCs provided the cDNA or gDNA that served as material.

Original processing notes: From reference gene primer amplification, estimates of nucleated cell counts were derived. The protocol was immunoSEQ multiplex PCR, while the TCRdb copy is restricted to in-frame clones and leaves out a portion. D and trimming come from the DNA, and the V and J calls and clone size come from that table. The repertoire includes almost 200,000 clones, 70% to 90% of them detected once, and approximately 8.2% sits in the top ten. The CDR3 has 14 residues. The V end lost 0 bases, the J end lost 4 bases, and 9 bases lay between the germline ends. Germline CDR1 is SGHRS and CDR2 is YFSETQ.

The specimen sequenced was PBMCs or T cells enriched from blood (not recorded which). This receptor was identified in a woman aged 18-35 years who had recovered from COVID-19. The rearrangement uses TRBV5-1 and TRBJ2-3; a weak D match, TRBD2 (5 bases). CDR3 in DNA: TGCGCCAGCAGCTTGGCCGGGGAGTCAGATACGCAGTATTTT. It is translated as CASSLAGESDTQYF.